This section outlines one T cell receptor (beta chain) sequence together with its context. Measured with immunoSEQ multiplex PCR; TCRdb has only the in-frame clones, and not every one. The table shows some 83,000 clones, with approximately 91% occurring only once. The data were obtained in a study of T cell changes during pregnancy in multiple sclerosis. This sequence was found in a female donor in good health, serving as a control in a pregnancy study. Some clones in this sample may be carry-over from other donors' samples. Sequencing was performed on PBMCs, taken in the first trimester of pregnancy.

The CDR3 sequence is CASSGTPTYEQYF. In nucleotides, the CDR3 is TGTGCCAGCTCCGGGACTCCCACCTACGAGCAGTACTTC. The chain carries TRBV27 and TRBJ2-7, with D possibly matching TRBD2 (6 bases). Germline V gives CDR1 MNHEY, CDR2 SMNVEV (reference sequence). The CDR3 is made up of 13 amino acids. The ends were cut back, 8 bases at V and 2 bases at J, with 13 bases in the middle.